This T cell receptor (beta chain) was recovered during a study of identifying expanded T cells in peripheral blood. General observations from the study: Over approximately two and four weeks, about 15 and 19 clones changed, versus roughly 1.1 between replicates.

CDR3 length: 12 residues. The germline CDR1 and CDR2 sequences are GTSNPN and SVGIG (reference sequence). V lost 5 bases and J 3 bases, leaving 10 bases between the germline ends. On this clone: No antigen is known for it.

Generated by immunoSEQ multiplex PCR, the TCRdb table keeps only in-frame clones and is missing some. This table holds around 47,000 clones, about 80% found once. The V gene is TRBV30, the J gene TRBJ1-2; D might be TRBD1 (6 bases). The sequence came from a person aged 18-70 years in good health. The sequencing input was blood. The CDR3 sequence: CAWQQGDYGYTF. In nucleotides, the CDR3 is TGTGCCTGGCAACAGGGAGACTATGGCTACACCTTC. The full variable domain, in which reference TRBV30 and TRBJ1-2 provide the parts outside the CDR3, is SQTIHQWPATLVQPVGSPLSLECTVEGTSNPNLYWYRQAAGRGLQLLFYSVGIGQISSEVPQNLSASRPQDRQFILSSKKLLLSDSGFYLCAWQQGDYGYTFGSGTRLTVV.